Listed below are T cell receptor beta chains from one sample, sequenced in a study of T-cell reconstitution after alpha-beta-depleted transplantation in children. MiXCR was run by TCRdb on the PCR reads, yielding one entry per CDR3 protein. In the table there are more than 300,000 distinct CDR3 sequences, roughly 16% of which are singletons. Sequenced here: PBMCs, mostly from graft donor cells, sampled 360 days after TCRalphabeta/CD19-depleted stem cell transplant. All receptors derive from a male patient under 10 years old who had a stem cell transplant for acute lymphoblastic leukemia, so the T cells may come from the graft donor. Both conserved end residues are part of each CDR3. The D gene is left open where the match is weak. Expanded clones get a size class; other rows say once, few or many, or leave the size out.

clone_size: many; v_call: TRBV29-1; d_call: -; j_call: TRBJ2-7; cdr3_nt: TGCAGCGTGGTACTGGCGGGCTTCAGCTCCTACGAGCAGTACTTC; cdr3_aa: CSVVLAGFSSYEQYF
clone_size: -; v_call: TRBV5-1; d_call: -; j_call: TRBJ2-5; cdr3_nt: TGCGCCAGCAGCTTTAATGACGGGCATGGGGAGACCCAGTACTTC; cdr3_aa: CASSFNDGHGETQYF
clone_size: -; v_call: TRBV2; d_call: -; j_call: TRBJ2-7; cdr3_nt: TGTGCCATCAGTCGGACACCCGGAATCAACGGGCGGCACTACGAGCAGTACTTC; cdr3_aa: CAISRTPGINGRHYEQYF
clone_size: many; v_call: TRBV6-1; d_call: -; j_call: TRBJ2-3; cdr3_nt: TGTGCCAGCAGCACCGGGCGGGGAGCAGATACGCAGTATTTT; cdr3_aa: CASSTGRGADTQYF
clone_size: many; v_call: TRBV29-1; d_call: -; j_call: TRBJ2-3; cdr3_nt: TGCAGCGTTGAGAAGGGGCTGGTGGCGCAGTATTTT; cdr3_aa: CSVEKGLVAQYF
clone_size: many; v_call: TRBV5-5; d_call: TRBD2; j_call: TRBJ2-3; cdr3_nt: TGTGCCAGCAGCCCTGGACTAGGACGTTCAAGGGTCACAGATACGCAGTATTTT; cdr3_aa: CASSPGLGRSRVTDTQYF
clone_size: -; v_call: TRBV4-2; d_call: TRBD2; j_call: TRBJ2-3; cdr3_nt: TGTGCCAGCAGCCACCGTCCGGGAGGGCCTAGGGCAGATACGCAGTATTTT; cdr3_aa: CASSHRPGGPRADTQYF
clone_size: few; v_call: TRBV20-1; d_call: -; j_call: TRBJ2-1; cdr3_nt: TGCAGTGGGGGGGCGGGCTACTACTACAATGAGCAGTTCTTC; cdr3_aa: CSGGAGYYYNEQFF
clone_size: -; v_call: TRBV4-2; d_call: -; j_call: TRBJ2-1; cdr3_nt: TGTGCCAGCAGCCGACAGCTAGACAATGAGCAGTTCTTC; cdr3_aa: CASSRQLDNEQFF
clone_size: few; v_call: TRBV7-2; d_call: -; j_call: TRBJ2-2; cdr3_nt: TGTGCCAGCAGCCGCGCCGGAACAAACACCGGGGAGCTGTTTTTT; cdr3_aa: CASSRAGTNTGELFF
clone_size: -; v_call: TRBV27; d_call: TRBD1; j_call: TRBJ2-7; cdr3_nt: TGTGCCAGCAGTAGGAAGCCAGGGGGCAAATACGAGCAGTACTTC; cdr3_aa: CASSRKPGGKYEQYF
clone_size: -; v_call: TRBV12-3/TRBV12-4; d_call: -; j_call: TRBJ2-7; cdr3_nt: TGTGCCAGCAGTTTTTACAGGGACTACGAGCAGTACTTC; cdr3_aa: CASSFYRDYEQYF
clone_size: few; v_call: TRBV7-9; d_call: TRBD1; j_call: TRBJ2-7; cdr3_nt: TGTGCCAGCAGCCCACAGACAGGGGGCTCCTACGAGCAGTACTTC; cdr3_aa: CASSPQTGGSYEQYF
clone_size: -; v_call: TRBV10-3; d_call: TRBD1; j_call: TRBJ1-1; cdr3_nt: TGTGCCATTACACCCGGGGCAGGGGGTTGGGAAGCTTTCTTT; cdr3_aa: CAITPGAGGWEAFF
clone_size: once; v_call: TRBV4-3; d_call: -; j_call: TRBJ2-2; cdr3_nt: TGCGCCAGCAGCCAAGATCGGGGGCTAGGAGACACCGGGGAGCTGTTTTTT; cdr3_aa: CASSQDRGLGDTGELFF
clone_size: few; v_call: TRBV6-1; d_call: -; j_call: TRBJ1-2; cdr3_nt: TGTGCCAGCAGTGAAGGGACACCTAACTATGGCTACACCTTC; cdr3_aa: CASSEGTPNYGYTF
clone_size: many; v_call: TRBV6-2/TRBV6-3; d_call: -; j_call: TRBJ2-7; cdr3_nt: TGTGCCAGCAGTCCCCTAGTGAGCGGATCCTACGAGCAGTACTTC; cdr3_aa: CASSPLVSGSYEQYF
clone_size: few; v_call: TRBV6-2/TRBV6-3; d_call: TRBD1; j_call: TRBJ2-7; cdr3_nt: TGTGCCAGCAGTTACTGGGGGACAGGTTCCTACGAGCAGTACTTC; cdr3_aa: CASSYWGTGSYEQYF
clone_size: few; v_call: TRBV4-3; d_call: -; j_call: TRBJ1-2; cdr3_nt: TGCGCCAGCAGCCAAGCGAATCAGGGAGGGGATGGCTACACCTTC; cdr3_aa: CASSQANQGGDGYTF
clone_size: -; v_call: TRBV7-3; d_call: -; j_call: TRBJ2-5; cdr3_nt: TGTGCCAGCAGCCAAGCAGGGGAAGAGACCCAGTACTTC; cdr3_aa: CASSQAGEETQYF
clone_size: -; v_call: TRBV6-1; d_call: -; j_call: TRBJ2-2; cdr3_nt: TGTGCCAGCATCCAAACGGGGAACACCGGGGAGCTGTTTTTT; cdr3_aa: CASIQTGNTGELFF
clone_size: few; v_call: TRBV18; d_call: -; j_call: TRBJ2-1; cdr3_nt: TGTGCCAGCTCAGCGGGGAACACCTACAATGAGCAGTTCTTC; cdr3_aa: CASSAGNTYNEQFF
clone_size: many; v_call: TRBV29-1; d_call: -; j_call: TRBJ1-2; cdr3_nt: TGCAGCGTTGTGAGGGGGGACTATGGCTACACCTTC; cdr3_aa: CSVVRGDYGYTF
clone_size: few; v_call: TRBV4-3; d_call: -; j_call: TRBJ2-1; cdr3_nt: TGCGCCAGCAGCCAAGATCCAGGGGGGGAGCAGTTCTTC; cdr3_aa: CASSQDPGGEQFF
clone_size: -; v_call: TRBV12-3/TRBV12-4; d_call: -; j_call: TRBJ1-1; cdr3_nt: TGTGCCAGCAGTTTAGGCCCCGGACCCTTGAGGGCTTTCTTT; cdr3_aa: CASSLGPGPLRAFF
clone_size: -; v_call: TRBV12-3/TRBV12-4; d_call: -; j_call: TRBJ1-1; cdr3_nt: TGTGCCAGCACCAAGAGGGGGGACACTGAAGCTTTCTTT; cdr3_aa: CASTKRGDTEAFF
clone_size: -; v_call: TRBV20-1; d_call: -; j_call: TRBJ2-2; cdr3_nt: TGCAGTGCCAGGCGGCGGGGAAACACCGGGGAGCTGTTTTTT; cdr3_aa: CSARRRGNTGELFF
clone_size: many; v_call: TRBV12-3/TRBV12-4; d_call: -; j_call: TRBJ2-5; cdr3_nt: TGTGCCAGCAGTTTAATCGGGTTCCAAGAGACCCAGTACTTC; cdr3_aa: CASSLIGFQETQYF
clone_size: -; v_call: TRBV10-2; d_call: TRBD2; j_call: TRBJ2-7; cdr3_nt: TGCGCCAGCAGCCCCCGCACGGGACTAGCGGGTTATGAGCAGTACTTC; cdr3_aa: CASSPRTGLAGYEQYF
clone_size: -; v_call: TRBV5-6; d_call: TRBD1; j_call: TRBJ2-7; cdr3_nt: TGTGCCAGCAGCTCTCCTGGACAGGGGATCTACGAGCAGTACTTC; cdr3_aa: CASSSPGQGIYEQYF
clone_size: -; v_call: TRBV5-1; d_call: TRBD2; j_call: TRBJ2-3; cdr3_nt: TGCGCCAGCAGCCCTACGTCTAGCGGGAGAAGCACAGATACGCAGTATTTT; cdr3_aa: CASSPTSSGRSTDTQYF
clone_size: -; v_call: TRBV5-1; d_call: TRBD2; j_call: TRBJ2-5; cdr3_nt: TGCGCCAGCAGCTTGGCGTTAGCGGGAGTGAAAGAGACCCAGTACTTC; cdr3_aa: CASSLALAGVKETQYF
clone_size: -; v_call: TRBV19; d_call: TRBD2; j_call: TRBJ2-1; cdr3_nt: TGTGCCAGTAGCCGACGACTAGCGCTTAATGACAATGAGCAGTTCTTC; cdr3_aa: CASSRRLALNDNEQFF
clone_size: -; v_call: TRBV18; d_call: -; j_call: TRBJ2-7; cdr3_nt: TGTGCCAGCTCAGTGGCGGGTTACGAGCAGTACTTC; cdr3_aa: CASSVAGYEQYF
clone_size: -; v_call: TRBV12-3/TRBV12-4; d_call: TRBD1; j_call: TRBJ1-2; cdr3_nt: TGTGCCAGCAGTTTAGTCTTTAAGGGACAGGGGCACTATGGCTACACCTTC; cdr3_aa: CASSLVFKGQGHYGYTF
clone_size: -; v_call: TRBV3-1; d_call: -; j_call: TRBJ2-2; cdr3_nt: TGTGCCAGCAGCCCCCCATTGACATGGGGGAACACCGGGGAGCTGTTTTTT; cdr3_aa: CASSPPLTWGNTGELFF